This TCR beta chain originates from a study of T cells in Graves' hyperthyroidism and ophthalmopathy. Study outcomes and limitations: Most thyroid-expanded clonotypes above 0.001 were also found in blood. Ophthalmopathy was separated from stable hyperthyroidism by a 13 V-J model. Ophthalmopathy was predicted by the model a median of roughly 6.7 months ahead of onset.

The V and J ends lost 7 bases and 3 bases, in that order; junction bases with no gene match: 6. Germline values: CDR1 MDHEN, CDR2 SYDVKM. The CDR3 totals 14 residues. For Graves' hyperthyroidism to be stable, ophthalmopathy could not progress within 18 months. There were TCR beta CDR3 regions amplified from RNA transcripts. HTBI primers were employed in a first-round RT-PCR of the TCR CDR3. TCRdb used MiXCR to reprocess the multiplex PCR reads, holding one entry per CDR3 protein. The table has some 400,000 distinct CDR3 sequences, approximately 20% seen once. This clonotype has a count of ten or more. The antigen is not known.

This TCR came from a woman younger than 30 with Graves' hyperthyroidism. Specimen: blood. This rearrangement joins TRBV28 to TRBJ1-5; TRBD1 agrees at 7 bases. The DNA of the CDR3 is TGTGCCAGCATCCGGGACAGCCTCAATCAGCCCCAGCATTTT. Translation: CASIRDSLNQPQHF. Based on the CDR3 plus reference TRBV28 and TRBJ1-5, the full variable domain is DVKVTQSSRYLVKRTGEKVFLECVQDMDHENMFWYRQDPGLGLRLIYFSYDVKMKEKGDIPEGYSVSREKKERFSLILESASTNQTSMYLCASIRDSLNQPQHFGDGTRLSIL.